These 9 T cell receptor beta chains were all obtained from the same sample, sequenced in a study of blood T cell repertoires in COVID-19. Sequenced by immunoSEQ multiplex PCR; TCRdb stores in-frame clones only, minus some. The top ten hold more than 4% of the sample, which has hundreds of thousands of clones, approximately 90% seen once. The specimen sequenced was peripheral blood. Receptor source: a young woman with acute or convalescent COVID-19.

The chain has TRBV28 and TRBJ2-1, with D perhaps TRBD2 (6 bases). The V end was cut by 6 bases, the J end by 7 bases, with 25 bases between. Looked up from germline, CDR1 is MDHEN and CDR2 is SYDVKM. This CDR3 has 17 residues. The DNA for the CDR3 is TGTGCCAGCAGACATCGTCAACTAAGACGGAGGGAGAATGAGCAGTTCTTC. It encodes CASRHRQLRRRENEQFF.

The V call is TRBV27, the J call TRBJ2-1; 8 positions match TRBD2. The V gene end was trimmed by 5 bases and the J gene end by 7 bases; junction bases not matched to a gene: 13. The CDR3 length is 16 residues. Germline CDR1 reads MNHEY; CDR2 reads SMNVEV (reference sequence). DNA for the CDR3: TGTGCCAGCAGTGGGCTTTCGTCGGGGGGGCCTAATGAGCAGTTCTTC. Protein: CASSGLSSGGPNEQFF.

As regards this clone: Within the sample, other DNA sequences also encode this same CDR3. The genes are TRBV5-4 and TRBJ2-7; a possible D gene is TRBD2 (5 bases). CDR3 length equals 13 residues. V was clipped by 4 bases and J by 0 bases, with 8 bases between them. From germline, CDR1 is SGHNT and CDR2 YYREEE (reference sequence). The CDR3 loop reads CASSLGSSYEQYF. The CDR3 DNA is TGTGCCAGCAGCCTAGGGAGCTCCTACGAGCAGTACTTC.

This rearrangement joins TRBV5-1 to TRBJ2-1, with 9 bases aligning to TRBD1. The germline V gene encodes CDR1 SGHRS and CDR2 YFSETQ. The CDR3 consists of 14 residues. Unmatched junction bases numbered 2, after V lost 4 bases and J lost 3 bases. CDR3 protein: CASSKGQGYNEQFF. CDR3 coding DNA: TGCGCCAGCAGCAAGGGACAGGGCTACAATGAGCAGTTCTTC.

V and J are TRBV18 and TRBJ2-2, with D unresolved. The CDR3 spans 15 residues. The germline V and J ends were trimmed by 3 bases and 0 bases, with 8 bases remaining between them. Germline CDR1 and CDR2: KGHSH and LQKENI. The CDR3 DNA sequence: TGTGCCAGCTCACCGGGCAGATCGAACACCGGGGAGCTGTTTTTT. This sequence encodes CASSPGRSNTGELFF.

V usage is TRBV5-1 and J usage is TRBJ2-2; TRBD1 might be the D (7 bases). Germline V gives CDR1 SGHRS, CDR2 YFSETQ. The CDR3 consists of 15 residues. Trimming took off 2 bases at V and 5 bases at J, with 13 bases between the two ends. DNA for the CDR3: TGCGCCAGCAGCTTAACGACAGGGAGGACCGGGGAGCTGTTTTTT. Residues: CASSLTTGRTGELFF.

V is TRBV2 and J is TRBJ2-3; 9 bases are a match to TRBD2. CDR3 size: 14 residues. Per the germline V gene, CDR1 is SNHLY and CDR2 is FYNNEI. Trimming removed 8 bases from V and 2 bases from J; junction bases left unmatched: 5. Here the CDR3 DNA reads TGTGCCAGCCGTATAGCGGGGGCCACAGATACGCAGTATTTT. This codes for CASRIAGATDTQYF. The variable domain in full, completed from reference TRBV2 and TRBJ2-3, reads EPEVTQTPSHQVTQMGQEVILRCVPISNHLYFYWYRQILGQKVEFLVSFYNNEISEKSEIFDDQFSVERPDGSNFTLKIRSTKLEDSAMYFCASRIAGATDTQYFGPGTRLTVL.

J is TRBJ1-3 and V is TRBV5-6, with TRBD1 matching over 8 bases. Trimming took 4 bases from V and 3 from J; bases not matched to a gene: 6. The CDR3 runs to 15 residues. Germline values: CDR1 SGHDT, CDR2 YYEEEE. The CDR3 here is CASSTDRGVGNTIYF. Here the CDR3 DNA reads TGTGCCAGCAGCACTGACAGGGGAGTTGGAAACACCATATATTTT.

This clone was recorded once. This rearrangement joins TRBV7-9 to TRBJ2-5, with TRBD2 matching over 11 bases. Trimming removed 1 base from V and 2 bases from J; junction bases left unmatched: 3. CDR3 length equals 16 residues. In germline, CDR1 is SEHNR, CDR2 FQNEAQ (reference sequence). CDR3 in DNA: TGTGCCAGCAGCTTAGTGGGGACTAGCGGTCAAGAGACCCAGTACTTC. As protein: CASSLVGTSGQETQYF.